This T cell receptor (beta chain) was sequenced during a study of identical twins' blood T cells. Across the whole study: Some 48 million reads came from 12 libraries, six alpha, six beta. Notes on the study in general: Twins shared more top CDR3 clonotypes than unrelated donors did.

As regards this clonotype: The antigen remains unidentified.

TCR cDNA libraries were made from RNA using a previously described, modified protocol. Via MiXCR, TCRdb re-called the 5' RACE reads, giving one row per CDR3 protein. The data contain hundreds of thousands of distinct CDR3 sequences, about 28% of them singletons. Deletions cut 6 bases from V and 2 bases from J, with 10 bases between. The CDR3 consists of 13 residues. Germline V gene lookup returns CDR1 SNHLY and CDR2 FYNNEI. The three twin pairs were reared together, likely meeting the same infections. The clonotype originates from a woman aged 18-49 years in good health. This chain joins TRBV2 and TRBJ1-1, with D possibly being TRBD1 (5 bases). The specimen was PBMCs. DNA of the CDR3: TGTGCCAGCAGGCAGACAGCCAACACTGAAGCTTTCTTT. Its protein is CASRQTANTEAFF.